Sequencing of this T cell receptor (beta chain) was carried out in a study of T-cell reconstitution after alpha-beta-depleted transplantation in children. Points from the study as a whole: Several hundred expanded graft clones reportedly were the source of alpha-beta T cells about two months after transplant.

Details on this clonotype: Antigen specificity is unknown.

The CDR3 runs 16 residues. Germline V gene data show CDR1 as LGHNA and CDR2 as YNFKEQ. Trimming removed 8 bases at V and 6 bases at J, with 22 bases between. The library targeted TCRbeta and was prepared with unique molecular identifiers. TCRdb fed the PCR reads into MiXCR, producing one record per CDR3 protein. The table records about 980,000 distinct CDR3 sequences, roughly 31% of them present only once. The rearrangement joins TRBV4-2 to TRBJ2-2; D is possibly TRBD1 or TRBD2 (6 bases each). This TCR came from a boy under three years old who had a stem cell transplant for SCID, so the T cells may come from the graft donor. The source material was PBMCs, mostly from graft donor cells, sampled 360 days after TCRalphabeta/CD19-depleted stem cell transplant. The CDR3 loop is CASLQGEGGEAGELFF. CDR3 bases: TGTGCCAGCCTCCAAGGAGAGGGGGGAGAGGCCGGGGAGCTGTTTTTT.